This T cell receptor (beta chain) stems from a study of human T cells and chemical hapten exposure. This clonotype was picked up a small number of times. What it recognizes is unknown. General observations from the study: Clustering by CDR3 similarity yielded significantly more large clusters from expanded TCRs than controls. TCRs above 1 in 1000 frequency stayed constant with DPC sensitization. Each of the donors had alopecia, so their immune responses may not resemble those of healthy people.

Between the trimmed V and J ends, which lost 1 base and 5 bases, there was a span of 11 bases. The CDR3 contains 14 residues. TCRdb reprocessed the RACE reads with MiXCR, giving one entry per CDR3 protein. The profile covers some 190,000 distinct CDR3 sequences, with approximately 20% appearing a single time and less than 7% taken by the ten largest. The time point: patch test 1, 2 weeks after DPC sensitization. Treatment meaning: therapeutic diphenylcyclopropenone sensitization with weekly scalp DPC. Sequencing was performed on whole blood, taken in connection with sensitization to the hapten diphenylcyclopropenone (DPC). The TCR comes from a woman between 45 and 60 years old with alopecia areata. Some clones in this sample may be carry-over from other donors' samples. This rearrangement joins TRBV12-3 or TRBV12-4 to TRBJ1-2; D not resolved. The CDR3 coding sequence is TGTGCCAGCAGTTTAGGCATGGCCCCTTATGGCTACACCTTC. Residues: CASSLGMAPYGYTF.